This T cell receptor (beta chain) was retrieved from a study of T-cell reconstitution after alpha-beta-depleted transplantation in children. Study outcomes and limitations: Surviving recipient T cells and intrathymic progenitors accounted for some patients' high TCRbeta diversity at day 60. By about two months after transplant, alpha-beta T cells reportedly arose from several hundred graft clones that had expanded.

In this sample, this clonotype turned up many times. Its antigen remains unidentified. The authors prepared the TCRbeta library with unique molecular identifiers. TCRdb fed the PCR reads into MiXCR, producing one record per CDR3 protein. The sample records 490,000 or so distinct CDR3 sequences, about 11% being singletons. The CDR3 is 15 residues long. V gave up 3 bases and J gave up 1 base; unmatched junction bases: 8. Germline V gene sequence: CDR1 SQVTM, CDR2 ANQGSEA. Specimen: PBMCs, collected before TCRalphabeta/CD19-depleted stem cell transplant. The rearrangement joins TRBV29-1 to TRBJ2-5, with 7 bases matching TRBD1. The TCR comes from a child aged 2-9 years with inherited bone marrow failure, due to receive a stem cell transplant. The CDR3 DNA follows: TGCAGCGTTGAGGACGGGACAGCTACCCAAGAGACCCAGTACTTC. Protein: CSVEDGTATQETQYF.